A single sample gave rise to the 32 T cell receptor beta chains below, sequenced in a study of blood T cells in healthy people across ages. Sample-barcoded 5' priming and a J-beta primer mix drove a second PCR of about 6 to 12 cycles. TCRdb analysed the 5' RACE reads with MiXCR anew, one entry per CDR3 protein. The table lists more than 1,400,000 distinct CDR3 sequences, roughly 45% of them singletons. Sequenced sample: blood. The receptors come from a woman aged 18-30 years in good health.

This clonotype showed up just once. The CDR3 is CASSNPGRNTEAFF. CDR3 sequence (DNA): TGTGCCAGCAGTAATCCGGGGAGAAACACTGAAGCTTTCTTT. The rearrangement uses TRBV28 and TRBJ1-1; D unclear. The CDR3 is 14 amino acids. Trimming left V 5 bases short and J 2 bases short, with 12 bases between. Germline CDR1 and CDR2: MDHEN and SYDVKM.

This clonotype was seen a few times. The genes are TRBV9 and TRBJ1-3; D gene unclear. CDR3 size: 16 residues. Trimming took 1 base from V and 2 from J, leaving 13 bases between them. Germline lookup yields CDR1 SGDLS and CDR2 YYNGEE. DNA of the CDR3: TGTGCCAGCAGCGTAAACAGCCCGAGGACTGGAAACACCATATATTTT. It specifies CASSVNSPRTGNTIYF.

This clonotype was detected only a few times. The J gene is TRBJ1-1, the V gene TRBV30; D not certain. The germline V and J ends were trimmed by 1 base and 1 base, with 10 bases remaining between them. The CDR3 is made up of 14 amino acids. CDR1 and CDR2 from the germline V gene are GTSNPN and SVGIG (reference sequence). CDR3: CAWSEGVTNTEAFF. As DNA, the CDR3 is TGTGCCTGGAGTGAAGGAGTTACGAACACTGAAGCTTTCTTT.

This clonotype has just one count. This sequence joins TRBV7-9 and TRBJ1-2; 10 bases map to TRBD1. Germline CDR1 is SEHNR and CDR2 is FQNEAQ (reference sequence). The CDR3 length is 16 residues. The V and J ends lost 4 bases and 1 base, in that order; junction bases with no gene match: 6. The CDR3 spells CASSSGTGDGNYGYTF. The CDR3 DNA sequence: TGTGCCAGCAGCTCCGGGACAGGGGACGGTAACTATGGCTACACCTTC. Together with reference TRBV7-9 and TRBJ1-2, the CDR3 gives the full variable domain: DTGVSQNPRHKITKRGQNVTFRCDPISEHNRLYWYRQTLGQGPEFLTYFQNEAQLEKSRLLSDRFSAERPKGSFSTLEIQRTEQGDSAMYLCASSSGTGDGNYGYTFGSGTRLTVV.

The chain carries TRBV5-1 and TRBJ1-2, with D hard to call. V lost 4 bases and J 5 bases, leaving 15 bases between the germline ends. Looked up from germline, CDR1 is SGHRS and CDR2 is YFSETQ. The CDR3 contains 14 residues. CDR3 protein: CASSEDGYSYGYTF. CDR3 coding DNA: TGCGCCAGCAGCGAGGACGGCTACTCTTATGGCTACACCTTC.

The rearrangement links TRBV28 to TRBJ2-7; D unclear. The CDR3 length is 16 residues. V lost 1 base, J lost 0 bases, and 13 bases lay in between. Germline CDR1 MDHEN, CDR2 SYDVKM. In DNA form, the CDR3 reads TGTGCCAGCAGTTTATTCGCAGGCTATAGCTCCTACGAGCAGTACTTC. Translation gives CASSLFAGYSSYEQYF.

This clonotype was counted a few times. The chain has TRBV2 and TRBJ2-1; TRBD1 might be the D (6 bases). This CDR3 contains 15 residues. V was clipped by 8 bases and J by 9 bases, with 23 bases between them. The germline gives CDR1 SNHLY, CDR2 FYNNEI. The CDR3 is CASGKGTGQMTEQFF. Written as DNA, the CDR3 is TGTGCCAGCGGGAAGGGTACCGGACAGATGACTGAGCAGTTCTTC.

The rearrangement links TRBV6-5 to TRBJ1-2; 10 positions match TRBD1. The CDR3 is made up of 16 amino acids. Trimming removed 0 bases from V and 7 bases from J; junction bases left unmatched: 8. The germline V gene encodes CDR1 MNHEY and CDR2 SVGAGI. The CDR3 loop is CASSYSGTGAISGYTF. CDR3 nucleotides: TGTGCCAGCAGTTACTCGGGGACAGGGGCTATTTCTGGCTACACCTTC.

CDR3 residues: CIPPAPGTLDYEQYF. Written as DNA, the CDR3 is TGCATCCCCCCCGCTCCCGGGACCCTTGATTACGAGCAGTACTTC. The V and J genes are TRBV29-1 and TRBJ2-7, with D perhaps TRBD1 or TRBD2 (5 bases each). This CDR3 is 15 amino acids long. Germline V gives CDR1 SQVTM, CDR2 ANQGSEA.

This rearrangement joins TRBV28 to TRBJ2-3; 12 bases align to TRBD1. V trimming: 6 bases; J trimming: 4 bases; junction bases outside the gene matches: 5. The germline V gene has CDR1 MDHEN and CDR2 SYDVKM. This CDR3 region has 15 residues. The DNA of the CDR3 is TGTGCCAGCAGGGCGGGGACAGGGGGCGCAGATACGCAGTATTTT. It is translated as CASRAGTGGADTQYF.

The rearrangement joins TRBV12-3 or TRBV12-4 to TRBJ1-2; tentatively, D is TRBD1 (5 bases). Deletions cut 3 bases from V and 8 bases from J, with 10 bases between. The CDR3 length is 12 residues. The CDR3 region is CASSLMGPGYTF. The CDR3 coding sequence is TGTGCCAGCAGTTTGATGGGGCCCGGCTACACCTTC.

The chain employs TRBV6-1 and TRBJ2-3; D is possibly TRBD2 (7 bases). Trimming left V 7 bases short and J 5 bases short, with 16 bases between. Looked up from germline, CDR1 is MNHNS and CDR2 is SASEGT. This CDR3 region has 14 residues. This CDR3 reads CASKLGGPGDTQYF. The CDR3 nucleotides read TGTGCCAGCAAGCTCGGGGGGCCTGGAGATACGCAGTATTTT.

The rearrangement uses TRBV20-1 and TRBJ2-1, with 7 bases identical to TRBD2. Germline values: CDR1 DFQATT, CDR2 SNEGSKA (reference sequence). CDR3 size: 15 residues. V shed 6 bases and J 7 bases; nucleotides not matched to a gene: 15. The CDR3 DNA reads as TGCAGTGCCCCGGGGCTTGGCGGGGGATTGAATGAGCAGTTCTTC. Translation: CSAPGLGGGLNEQFF.

This clonotype came up a few times. The V gene is TRBV20-1, the J gene TRBJ2-7; D unresolved. Trimming removed 0 bases from V and 2 bases from J, with 17 bases in between. CDR3 size: 16 residues. CDR1 and CDR2 (germline): DFQATT, SNEGSKA (reference sequence). CDR3 residues: CSARDQLGPIPYEQYF. In DNA, the CDR3 is TGCAGTGCTAGAGATCAGTTGGGTCCCATCCCCTACGAGCAGTACTTC.

This clonotype was seen only once. The rearrangement uses TRBV18 and TRBJ2-3, with 13 positions matching TRBD2. CDR3 length equals 15 residues. Germline-derived CDR1 and CDR2 are KGHSH and LQKENI. The J segment lost 6 bases and the V segment lost 3 bases, leaving 3 bases of the junction unmatched. The CDR3 bases are TGTGCCAGCTCACCCGGGACTAGCGGGGAGGATACGCAGTATTTT. Translation gives CASSPGTSGEDTQYF.

This clonotype has a handful of counts. The chain has TRBV21-1 and TRBJ2-5; the D call TRBD1 from the table was never checked on the DNA. TRBV21-1 is noted as a pseudogene. The CDR3 contains 19 residues. CDR3 residues: CASSTSGTGRKTIQETQYF. The DNA for the CDR3 is TGTGCCAGCAGCACGTCCGGGACAGGGCGAAAAACCATCCAAGAGACCCAGTACTTC.

This clonotype was seen a few times. The V and J genes are TRBV7-9 and TRBJ1-2; D is uncertain. Germline V gives CDR1 SEHNR, CDR2 FQNEAQ (reference sequence). Between the trimmed V and J ends, which lost 3 bases and 3 bases, there was a span of 8 bases. CDR3 length equals 13 residues. This CDR3 is CASSLRADYGYTF. The CDR3 nucleotides are TGTGCCAGCAGCTTGCGAGCAGACTATGGCTACACCTTC.

This clonotype turned up a few times. This chain joins TRBV12-3 or TRBV12-4 and TRBJ1-5, with 9 bases identical to TRBD1. After removal of 4 bases from V and 4 bases from J, the junction contained 5 bases not matched to a gene. This CDR3 contains 15 residues. The CDR3 reads CASSWTGDSNQPQHF. The CDR3 DNA reads TGTGCCAGCAGTTGGACAGGGGACAGTAATCAGCCCCAGCATTTT.

The V gene is TRBV5-6, the J gene TRBJ2-4; 9 bases match TRBD2. Looked up from germline, CDR1 is SGHDT and CDR2 is YYEEEE. The CDR3 loop spans 20 amino acids. The V and J ends lost 1 base and 0 bases, in that order; junction bases with no gene match: 14. Here the CDR3 reads CASSLTLAGTFTLAKNIQYF. CDR3 nucleotide sequence: TGTGCCAGCAGCTTGACCCTAGCGGGAACTTTTACCCTAGCCAAAAACATTCAGTACTTC. Using reference TRBV5-6 and TRBJ2-4 for the parts outside the CDR3, the full variable domain is DAGVTQSPTHLIKTRGQQVTLRCSPKSGHDTVSWYQQALGQGPQFIFQYYEEEERQRGNFPDRFSGHQFPNYSSELNVNALLLGDSALYLCASSLTLAGTFTLAKNIQYFGAGTRLSVL.

This clonotype was seen a handful of times. The chain has TRBV12-3 or TRBV12-4 and TRBJ2-5; D might be TRBD1 (5 bases). Trimming took off 1 base at V and 5 bases at J, with 14 bases between the two ends. The CDR3 length is 15 residues. Written as DNA, the CDR3 is TGTGCCAGCAGTTTAGTGTGGGGCGCGGCGGAGACCCAGTACTTC. Protein product: CASSLVWGAAETQYF.

CDR3 residues: CASSARPGTGSGSQPQHF. As DNA, the CDR3 is TGTGCCAGCAGTGCCCGTCCCGGGACAGGCTCAGGTAGTCAGCCCCAGCATTTT. J is TRBJ1-5 and V is TRBV28; TRBD1 matches 8 bases. In germline, CDR1 is MDHEN, CDR2 SYDVKM. Trimming at V came to 5 bases and at J to 6 bases, leaving 18 bases not matched to a gene. The CDR3 consists of 18 residues.

The chain couples TRBV2 to TRBJ2-5; 9 bases match TRBD1. The germline V gene has CDR1 SNHLY and CDR2 FYNNEI. The trim removed 1 base at V and 11 bases at J, leaving 8 bases unmatched. CDR3 size: 14 residues. CDR3 in amino acids: CASSEGTGVNEQYF. DNA of the CDR3: TGTGCCAGCAGTGAAGGGACAGGGGTCAATGAGCAGTACTTC.

The V and J genes are TRBV2 and TRBJ2-3; D is perhaps TRBD1 (5 bases). The germline V gene has CDR1 SNHLY and CDR2 FYNNEI. The CDR3 length is 19 residues. Trimming left V 0 bases short and J 1 base short, with 20 bases between. CDR3 residues: CASSEAPQGLMWGTDTQYF. The DNA for the CDR3 is TGTGCCAGCAGTGAAGCCCCCCAGGGCCTTATGTGGGGCACAGATACGCAGTATTTT.

This chain joins TRBV7-9 and TRBJ2-1; 11 nucleotides match TRBD2. The germline V gene encodes CDR1 SEHNR and CDR2 FQNEAQ (reference sequence). The trim removed 0 bases at V and 6 bases at J, leaving 1 base unmatched. The CDR3 loop spans 15 amino acids. The CDR3 is CASSLALAGANEQFF. The CDR3, as DNA: TGTGCCAGCAGCTTAGCACTAGCGGGAGCCAATGAGCAGTTCTTC. Filled out from reference TRBV7-9 and TRBJ2-1, the complete variable domain reads DTGVSQNPRHKITKRGQNVTFRCDPISEHNRLYWYRQTLGQGPEFLTYFQNEAQLEKSRLLSDRFSAERPKGSFSTLEIQRTEQGDSAMYLCASSLALAGANEQFFGPGTRLTVL.

This clonotype was counted a few times. The CDR3 DNA is TGTGCCAGCAGGGATCCTCCCGGGAGCATGAACACTGAAGCTTTCTTT. Encoded protein: CASRDPPGSMNTEAFF. The chain links TRBV6-2 or TRBV6-3 to TRBJ1-1, with D hard to call. V was trimmed by 6 bases and J by 0 bases, leaving 17 bases between them. This CDR3 region has 16 residues. Germline CDR1 reads MNHEY; CDR2 reads SVGEGT.

This clonotype was observed a few times. The chain links TRBV28 to TRBJ2-5; 7 bases match TRBD1. The CDR3 is 15 residues long. Germline V gene lookup returns CDR1 MDHEN and CDR2 SYDVKM. Unmatched junction bases numbered 9, after V lost 6 bases and J lost 2 bases. The CDR3 DNA is TGTGCCAGCAGCAATCTACGGGGACAGCAAGAGACCCAGTACTTC. Translation gives CASSNLRGQQETQYF.

The genes are TRBV25-1 and TRBJ1-4; D uncertain. Germline loops: CDR1 MGHDK, CDR2 SYGVNS. This CDR3 has 13 amino acids. Trimming stripped 2 bases from V and 7 bases from J, with 8 bases between. The CDR3 is CASSETGVEKLFF. CDR3 nucleotides: TGTGCCAGCAGTGAAACCGGAGTTGAAAAACTGTTTTTT. The full variable domain, its missing parts supplied by reference TRBV25-1 and TRBJ1-4, is EADIYQTPRYLVIGTGKKITLECSQTMGHDKMYWYQQDPGMELHLIHYSYGVNSTEKGDLSSESTVSRIRTEHFPLTLESARPSHTSQYLCASSETGVEKLFFGSGTQLSVL.

This clonotype was seen more than once but under ten times. The gene calls are TRBV6-5 and TRBJ1-6; no reliable D call. Germline CDR1 reads MNHEY; CDR2 reads SVGAGI. The V end was cut by 2 bases, the J end by 0 bases, with 8 bases between. CDR3 length: 16 residues. The CDR3, as DNA: TGTGCCAGCAGTTACGGACTAAGCTCCTATAATTCACCCCTCCACTTT. Amino acid sequence: CASSYGLSSYNSPLHF.

This rearrangement joins TRBV3-1 to TRBJ2-5; the D call may be TRBD1 or TRBD2 (5 bases each). The CDR3 is 15 residues long. CDR1 is LGHDT and CDR2 is YNNKEL in the germline V gene (reference sequence). V was clipped by 2 bases and J by 0 bases, with 10 bases between them. The CDR3 coding sequence is TGTGCCAGCAGCCAACAGGGCGGGTACCAAGAGACCCAGTACTTC. This encodes CASSQQGGYQETQYF.

This clonotype was recorded once. The gene calls are TRBV6-4 and TRBJ1-1; D call uncertain. Trimming took off 4 bases at V and 3 bases at J, with 15 bases between the two ends. The CDR3 sequence is 15 residues long. Germline V gene sequence: CDR1 MRHNA, CDR2 SNTAGT. The CDR3 DNA reads as TGTGCCAGCAGTGCTGATCCGGTATGGGACACTGAAGCTTTCTTT. Protein product: CASSADPVWDTEAFF.

The chain recombines TRBV11-2 with TRBJ1-1; D is undetermined. The CDR3 is 17 residues long. The germline CDR1 and CDR2 sequences are SGHAT and FQNNGV. Trimming left V 5 bases short and J 5 bases short, with 24 bases between. CDR3 nucleotide sequence: TGTGCCAGCAGCCCAAACGCCGCGGGGAGTCTGGAGACTGAAGCTTTCTTT. It specifies CASSPNAAGSLETEAFF.

The V call is TRBV7-3, the J call TRBJ1-2, with D possibly TRBD1 on 6 matching bases. This CDR3 is 16 amino acids long. Germline values: CDR1 SGHTA, CDR2 FQGTGA. V was shortened by 6 bases and J by 5 bases, with 22 bases between the two germline ends. Here the CDR3 reads CASSKVGGRGIYGYTF. CDR3 in DNA: TGTGCCAGCAGTAAAGTCGGGGGCCGAGGGATTTATGGCTACACCTTC. Full variable domain (remainder filled in from reference TRBV7-3 and TRBJ1-2): GAGVSQTPSNKVTEKGKYVELRCDPISGHTALYWYRQSLGQGPEFLIYFQGTGAADDSGLPNDRFFAVRPEGSVSTLKIQRTERGDSAVYLCASSKVGGRGIYGYTFGSGTRLTVV.